A single sample is the source of the 8 T cell receptor beta chains below, sequenced in a study of neoadjuvant nivolumab and ipilimumab in lung cancer (TCRdb year 2020). The time point label for this specimen denotes: at surgical resection after neoadjuvant nivolumab +/- ipilimumab. Receptor libraries were prepared by the immunoSEQ multiplex PCR assay. In its TCRdb copy, this immuneACCESS table keeps in-frame sequences only and misses some clones. Where compared with another copy, unresolved V genes explain less than half of these, and the others have no known cause. This sample comprises over 25,000 clones, about 80% of them detected only once. The ten largest clonotypes hold roughly 18% of the sample. Source: tumor tissue, taken after neoadjuvant nivolumab, alone or with ipilimumab, at or shortly before surgery. The receptors were sampled from an adult with non-small cell lung cancer.

This chain links TRBV6-5 with TRBJ2-2; TRBD2 might be the D (7 bases). V was shortened by 10 bases and J by 4 bases, with 16 bases between the two germline ends. The CDR3 totals 14 residues. CDR1 and CDR2 (germline): MNHEY, SVGAGI. The DNA for the CDR3 is TGTGCCACCGCGGGGGCCTCGGTCACCGGGGAGCTGTTTTTT. This sequence encodes CATAGASVTGELFF.

This chain uses TRBV7-2 with TRBJ1-1; 7 bases are a match to TRBD1. V shed 3 bases and J 6 bases; nucleotides not matched to a gene: 7. Germline V gene data show CDR1 as SGHTA and CDR2 as FQGNSA. The CDR3 runs to 14 residues. This CDR3 is CASSFPAGGAEAFF. CDR3 DNA: TGTGCCAGCAGCTTCCCCGCAGGGGGGGCTGAAGCTTTCTTT.

This chain uses TRBV5-1 with TRBJ2-7; D gene unclear. The CDR3 sequence is 14 residues long. Germline loops: CDR1 SGHRS, CDR2 YFSETQ. V lost 2 bases, J lost 3 bases, and 12 bases lay in between. The CDR3 nucleotides are TGCGCCAGCAGCTTAATGCCGGAAGACTACGAGCAGTACTTC. Protein product: CASSLMPEDYEQYF. The whole variable domain, remainder taken from reference TRBV5-1 and TRBJ2-7, is KAGVTQTPRYLIKTRGQQVTLSCSPISGHRSVSWYQQTPGQGLQFLFEYFSETQRNKGNFPGRFSGRQFSNSRSEMNVSTLELGDSALYLCASSLMPEDYEQYFGPGTRLTVT.

The chain recombines TRBV6-5 with TRBJ2-2; D is uncertain. V gave up 6 bases and J gave up 0 bases, with 11 bases separating them. The CDR3 covers 15 residues. Germline V gene data show CDR1 as MNHEY and CDR2 as SVGAGI. CDR3: CASSSLSPNTGELFF. The CDR3, as DNA: TGTGCCAGCAGCTCGTTGAGCCCGAACACCGGGGAGCTGTTTTTT.

The CDR3 loop reads CASEAGLTNNEQFF. Written as DNA, the CDR3 is TGTGCCAGCGAGGCGGGACTAACGAACAATGAGCAGTTCTTC. The chain has TRBV6-1 and TRBJ2-1, with 7 positions matching TRBD2. The CDR3 is 14 residues long. Germline CDR1 and CDR2: MNHNS and SASEGT. Trimming at V came to 8 bases and at J to 5 bases, leaving 9 bases not matched to a gene.

The V call is TRBV6-5, the J call TRBJ1-5; 8 positions agree with TRBD1. The length of the CDR3 is 15 residues. The ends lost 6 bases at V and 7 bases at J; junction bases unmatched: 11. The germline gives CDR1 MNHEY, CDR2 SVGAGI. CDR3 nucleotides: TGTGCCAGCAGAGCCGGGACAGGATTTCGGCAGCCCCAGCATTTT. This sequence encodes CASRAGTGFRQPQHF.

DNA of the CDR3: TGTGCCAGCAGCTTGGGGATCTCTGGAAACACCATATATTTT. It yields the protein CASSLGISGNTIYF. J is TRBJ1-3 and V is TRBV5-6; D call uncertain. Trimming took off 0 bases at V and 0 bases at J, with 4 bases between the two ends. Germline V gene data show CDR1 as SGHDT and CDR2 as YYEEEE. This CDR3 is 14 amino acids long. The full variable domain, in which reference TRBV5-6 and TRBJ1-3 provide the parts outside the CDR3, is DAGVTQSPTHLIKTRGQQVTLRCSPKSGHDTVSWYQQALGQGPQFIFQYYEEEERQRGNFPDRFSGHQFPNYSSELNVNALLLGDSALYLCASSLGISGNTIYFGEGSWLTVV.

V usage is TRBV6-6 and J usage is TRBJ1-4; D remains unclear. This CDR3 spans 12 amino acids. CDR1 and CDR2 from the germline V gene are MNHNY and SVGAGI (reference sequence). V was trimmed by 4 bases and J by 6 bases, leaving 6 bases between them. The CDR3, as DNA: TGTGCCAGCAGTTTCGTTTATGAAAAACTGTTTTTT. Amino acids: CASSFVYEKLFF.